Listed here are 32 T cell receptor beta chains from one sample, sequenced in a study of CD4 and CD8 cells across lung adenocarcinoma regions. TCRdb independently ran MiXCR on the PCR reads; one entry per CDR3 protein. Found here are about 10,000 distinct CDR3 sequences, 40% to 60% of them singletons; the top ten hold more than 30%. Specimen: CD8+ T cells from the margin of a lung tumor. These receptors all come from a male donor with lung adenocarcinoma. The CD4 and CD8 labels of this study may be unreliable.

Notes on this clonotype: Compared with germline, one end of the junction differs, possibly owing to a read error. The rearrangement uses TRBV10-1 and TRBJ2-3; the D gene is possibly TRBD1 (7 bases). Germline CDR1 WNHNN, CDR2 SYGVQD (reference sequence). The length of the CDR3 is 16 residues. CDR3 in DNA: TGCGCCAGCAGTGGGGTAGGGGGCGGGCCGGGAGATACCCAGTATTTC. This sequence encodes CASSGVGGGPGDTQYF.

This chain joins TRBV11-3 and TRBJ2-3; D may be TRBD1 (5 bases). The end of the DNA fits TRBJ2-1 better, so the J call may be wrong. The CDR3 runs 11 residues. Germline lookup yields CDR1 SGHNT and CDR2 YENEEA. CDR3 region: CASRRGYEQFF. The CDR3 coding sequence is TGTGCCAGCAGAAGGGGATATGAGCAGTTCTTC.

The chain employs TRBV3-1 and TRBJ2-5; D unclear. The CDR3 extends over 12 amino acids. Between the trimmed V and J ends, which lost 0 bases and 7 bases, there was a span of 6 bases. Germline V lookup: CDR1 LGHDT, CDR2 YNNKEL (reference sequence). The DNA of the CDR3 is TGTGCCAGCAGCCAAGATAGGGTGACCCAGTACTTC. Translation gives CASSQDRVTQYF.

This clonotype was recorded only once. V and J are TRBV10-3 and TRBJ2-1; D remains unclear. The DNA end favors TRBJ2-7, so the J call may be wrong. Germline-derived CDR1 and CDR2 are ENHRY and SYGVKD. The CDR3 length is 15 residues. CDR3 DNA: TGTGCCATGGGCCAACAGAGTGTGCGCAGAGATGCGCAGTACTTC. Its protein is CAMGQQSVRRDAQYF.

The rearrangement uses TRBV11-2 and TRBJ1-4; D possibly corresponds to TRBD1 (6 bases). The germline CDR1 and CDR2 sequences are SGHAT and FQNNGV. CDR3 length equals 14 residues. The V end was cut by 5 bases, the J end by 5 bases, with 12 bases between. CDR3 bases: TGTGCCAGCAGCCGAGGACAGAACAATGAAAAACTGTTTTTT. Protein sequence: CASSRGQNNEKLFF.

The gene calls are TRBV6-1 and TRBJ2-1, with D perhaps assigned TRBD1 or TRBD2 (5 bases each). The end of the DNA fits TRBJ2-7 better, so the J call may be wrong. The germline V gene has CDR1 MNHNS and CDR2 SASEGT. The CDR3 extends over 14 amino acids. CDR3 amino acids: CASRSYVRGEAQYF. In DNA, the CDR3 is TGTGCCAGCAGGTCGTATGTGAGGGGCGAGGCGCAGTACTTC.

This clonotype is medium-sized. The J gene is TRBJ2-3, the V gene TRBV27; 7 bases align to TRBD2. Trimming removed 5 bases from V and 9 bases from J; junction bases left unmatched: 8. Germline V gene data show CDR1 as MNHEY and CDR2 as SMNVEV (reference sequence). This CDR3 region has 13 residues. As DNA, the CDR3 is TGTGCCAGCAGTCCCGTAGCGGGTGGGACGCAGTATTTT. Amino acids: CASSPVAGGTQYF.

The rearrangement uses TRBV30 and TRBJ2-5; tentatively, D is TRBD1 or TRBD2 (5 bases each). CDR3 size: 13 residues. CDR1 and CDR2 (germline): GTSNPN, SVGIG (reference sequence). The V and J ends lost 0 bases and 11 bases respectively, with 16 bases between them. The CDR3 DNA sequence: TGTGCCTGGAGTGTGAGAGGGGAAGGGGAGCAGTACTTC. Its protein is CAWSVRGEGEQYF.

The CDR3 bases are TGTGCCCGGGGCTTCGCCATGAGGGGTGAGCAGTTCTTC. Its translation is CARGFAMRGEQFF. V gene TRBV7-9 combines with J gene TRBJ2-1; D might be TRBD1 or TRBD2, each matching 5 bases. CDR1 and CDR2 (germline): SEHNR, FQNEAQ (reference sequence). The germline V and J ends were trimmed by 11 bases and 9 bases, with 20 bases remaining between them. CDR3 length: 13 residues. Full variable domain (rest looked up from reference TRBV7-9 and TRBJ2-1): DTGVSQNPRHKITKRGQNVTFRCDPISEHNRLYWYRQTLGQGPEFLTYFQNEAQLEKSRLLSDRFSAERPKGSFSTLEIQRTEQGDSAMYLCARGFAMRGEQFFGPGTRLTVL.

Many counts were recorded for this clonotype. This rearrangement joins TRBV6-1 to TRBJ2-2; the D gene is possibly TRBD1 (6 bases). V lost 5 bases and J 7 bases, leaving 14 bases between the germline ends. The V gene's germline CDR1 is MNHNS and CDR2 SASEGT. This CDR3 is built from 14 residues. The CDR3 protein is CASSTGQLRGELFF. The CDR3 DNA follows: TGTGCCAGCAGTACCGGACAGCTCCGCGGGGAGCTGTTTTTT.

The genes are TRBV2 and TRBJ2-1; 8 bases match TRBD2. The germline V gene has CDR1 SNHLY and CDR2 FYNNEI. The CDR3 sequence is 16 residues long. V was pared by 0 bases and J by 7 bases, with 8 bases of the junction left unmatched. CDR3 protein: CASSEAPSGGTNEQFF. CDR3 nucleotide sequence: TGTGCCAGCAGTGAAGCGCCCAGCGGGGGTACAAATGAGCAGTTCTTC.

This clonotype was counted a few times. The rearrangement joins TRBV6-1 to TRBJ2-5; 10 nucleotides match TRBD2. Germline-derived CDR1 and CDR2 are MNHNS and SASEGT. This CDR3 has 14 amino acids. V lost 6 bases and J lost 5; bases outside the gene matches: 6. The CDR3 region is CASRLAGPHETQYF. CDR3 DNA: TGTGCCAGCAGACTAGCGGGACCCCATGAGACCCAGTACTTC.

V is TRBV20-1 and J is TRBJ2-5, with D perhaps TRBD2 (8 bases). The better agreement between TRBJ2-7 and the DNA end casts doubt on the J call. Germline CDR1 DFQATT, CDR2 SNEGSKA (reference sequence). The CDR3 is 14 residues long. The CDR3 DNA reads as TGCAGTGCGGGGAGGGGGCGGGGGGCCTACGAGCAGTACTTC. This codes for CSAGRGRGAYEQYF.

This clonotype was counted ten times or more. The chain recombines TRBV10-2 with TRBJ2-1; D may correspond to TRBD1 or TRBD2 (5 bases each). The end of the DNA aligns better with TRBJ2-7, so the J call may be wrong. Germline V CDR1 and CDR2: WSHSY, SAAADI. The CDR3 contains 15 residues. CDR3 residues: CASSESGQGRGEQYF. CDR3 DNA sequence: TGCGCCAGCAGTGAGTCGGGGCAGGGACGGGGCGAGCAGTACTTC.

The chain recombines TRBV6-2 or TRBV6-3 with TRBJ2-3; possible D gene TRBD1, 6 bases. V was cut by 6 bases and J by 12 bases, with 22 bases left in between. The CDR3 consists of 14 residues. Per the germline V gene, CDR1 is MNHEY and CDR2 is SVGEGT. The CDR3 nucleotides are TGTGCCAGCAGGGGCCAGACAGGTCAACAGACCCAGTATTTT. The encoded protein is CASRGQTGQQTQYF.

This clonotype was counted between two and nine times. The chain uses TRBV6-4 and TRBJ2-1; TRBD2 matches at 8 bases. Unmatched junction bases numbered 7, after V lost 8 bases and J lost 1 base. The CDR3 is 15 amino acids. The germline V gene has CDR1 MRHNA and CDR2 SNTAGT. The CDR3 sequence is CASSKLAESYNEQFF. The CDR3 nucleotides are TGTGCCAGCTCCAAACTAGCGGAATCCTACAATGAGCAGTTCTTC.

This clonotype is large (0.1 to 1%) by share. The chain joins TRBV6-5 to TRBJ2-1; 9 bases map to TRBD2. The CDR3 has 15 residues. V lost 3 bases and J lost 9; bases outside the gene matches: 9. Germline CDR1 reads MNHEY; CDR2 reads SVGAGI. This CDR3 reads CASSYGSGGPGEQFF. For the CDR3, the DNA is TGTGCCAGCAGTTATGGGAGCGGGGGGCCGGGTGAGCAGTTCTTC.

CDR3 DNA sequence: TGTGCCAGCAGCTTCGTCGAGTCGGATACGCAGTATTTT. Amino acid sequence: CASSFVESDTQYF. The genes are TRBV5-8 and TRBJ2-3; no clear D gene. CDR3 length: 13 amino acids. The germline V gene encodes CDR1 SGHTS and CDR2 YDEGEE. V lost 2 bases, J lost 6 bases, and 10 bases lay in between.

Ten or more counts support this clonotype. The rearrangement joins TRBV6-5 to TRBJ1-2; D is possibly TRBD1 (5 bases). Germline CDR1 MNHEY, CDR2 SVGAGI. V was clipped by 0 bases and J by 4 bases, with 12 bases between them. The CDR3 sequence is 15 residues long. For the CDR3, the DNA is TGTGCCAGCAGTTACTCGTTTGGGGGGACCTATGGCTACACCTTC. Translated: CASSYSFGGTYGYTF.

Judged by abundance, this clonotype is medium-sized. The chain combines TRBV10-3 with TRBJ1-1; no clear D. Trimming stripped 8 bases from V and 1 base from J, with 5 bases between. The CDR3 sequence is 11 residues long. Per germline, CDR1 ENHRY and CDR2 SYGVKD. Written as DNA, the CDR3 is TGTGCCATCTCTCAGAACACTGAAGCTTTCTTT. This gives the protein CAISQNTEAFF.

The chain has TRBV9 and TRBJ2-5, with TRBD1 identical over 10 bases. The germline V gene encodes CDR1 SGDLS and CDR2 YYNGEE. Trimming at V came to 2 bases and at J to 3 bases, leaving 7 bases not matched to a gene. The CDR3 length is 16 residues. In nucleotides, the CDR3 is TGTGCCAGCAGCGTCACCCCGACAGGGGGCGAAGAGACCCAGTACTTC. Translation: CASSVTPTGGEETQYF. The complete variable domain, with remaining parts taken from reference TRBV9 and TRBJ2-5, reads DSGVTQTPKHLITATGQRVTLRCSPRSGDLSVYWYQQSLDQGLQFLIQYYNGEERAKGNILERFSAQQFPDLHSELNLSSLELGDSALYFCASSVTPTGGEETQYFGPGTRLLVL.

The sample holds many counts of this clonotype. The chain joins TRBV7-2 to TRBJ2-5; no firm D call. This CDR3 contains 13 residues. Trimming cost V 1 base and J 5 bases, with 8 bases left between them. From germline, CDR1 is SGHTA and CDR2 FQGNSA. The CDR3 loop is CASSLVGPETQYF. CDR3 nucleotides: TGTGCCAGCAGCTTAGTAGGCCCGGAGACCCAGTACTTC. The variable domain in full, completed from reference TRBV7-2 and TRBJ2-5, reads GAGVSQSPSNKVTEKGKDVELRCDPISGHTALYWYRQSLGQGLEFLIYFQGNSAPDKSGLPSDRFSAERTGGSVSTLTIQRTQQEDSAVYLCASSLVGPETQYFGPGTRLLVL.

V and J are TRBV12-3 or TRBV12-4 and TRBJ2-6; D not resolved. The CDR3 length is 15 residues. Trimming removed 1 base from V and 3 bases from J, with 7 bases in between. Written as DNA, the CDR3 is TGTGCCAGCAGTTTAGGAAGTGTTGGGGCCAACGTCCTGACTTTC. As protein: CASSLGSVGANVLTF.

A few counts support this clonotype. The CDR3 here is CASSSGPGGPRDTQYF. CDR3 nucleotide sequence: TGTGCCAGCAGCTCTGGACCCGGGGGGCCGAGAGATACGCAGTATTTT. The rearrangement links TRBV7-2 to TRBJ2-3; a weak D match, TRBD2 (7 bases). Deletions cut 4 bases from V and 5 bases from J, with 19 bases between. Germline V gives CDR1 SGHTA, CDR2 FQGNSA. This CDR3 is 16 amino acids long.

Notes on this clonotype: One junction end does not reproduce the germline sequence, and a read error may be involved. The chain recombines TRBV7-2 with TRBJ2-3; 7 bases are shared with TRBD1. From germline, CDR1 is SGHTA and CDR2 FQGNSA. CDR3 length equals 17 residues. CDR3 sequence: CASSTRQGRGVTDMQYF. The CDR3 DNA follows: TGTGCCAGCAGCACCCGACAGGGACGGGGAGTCACAGACATGCAGTACTTT. Full variable domain (rest looked up from reference TRBV7-2 and TRBJ2-3): GAGVSQSPSNKVTEKGKDVELRCDPISGHTALYWYRQSLGQGLEFLIYFQGNSAPDKSGLPSDRFSAERTGGSVSTLTIQRTQQEDSAVYLCASSTRQGRGVTDMQYFGPGTRLTVL.

Details on this clonotype: An end of the junction does not agree with germline; a read error may underlie this. The chain couples TRBV11-2 to TRBJ2-3, with 15 bases lining up with TRBD2. This CDR3 region has 17 residues. The germline V gene encodes CDR1 SGHAT and CDR2 FQNNGV. The CDR3 DNA follows: TGTGCCAGCAGGGCGGGGACTAGCGGGAGGAACACAAATACGCAGTATTTC. This gives the protein CASRAGTSGRNTNTQYF. The variable domain in full, with the rest retrieved from reference TRBV11-2 and TRBJ2-3, is EAGVAQSPRYKIIEKRQSVAFWCNPISGHATLYWYQQILGQGPKLLIQFQNNGVVDDSQLPKDRFSAERLKGVDSTLKIQPAKLEDSAVYLCASRAGTSGRNTNTQYFGPGTRLTVL.

This clonotype is termed medium-sized. The rearrangement joins TRBV12-3 or TRBV12-4 to TRBJ2-5; maybe TRBD1 (6 bases). V shed 2 bases and J shed 5 bases, with 15 bases lying between them. The CDR3 contains 15 residues. CDR3 sequence reads: CASSLPGTQFETQYF. The CDR3 DNA is TGTGCCAGCAGTTTACCGGGGACACAGTTCGAGACCCAGTACTTC.

This clonotype was counted a few times. The chain recombines TRBV6-1 with TRBJ1-2; tentative D call: TRBD1 (5 bases). The CDR3 contains 13 residues. The ends were cut back, 4 bases at V and 6 bases at J, with 12 bases in the middle. Looked up from germline, CDR1 is MNHNS and CDR2 is SASEGT. In DNA, the CDR3 is TGTGCCAGCAGTGCCGGGACGTCGGATGGCTACACCTTC. Amino acids: CASSAGTSDGYTF.

The J gene is TRBJ2-7, the V gene TRBV11-3; 9 nucleotides align to TRBD1. Germline V gene lookup returns CDR1 SGHNT and CDR2 YENEEA. Trimming removed 3 bases from V and 4 bases from J; junction bases left unmatched: 7. The CDR3 has 15 amino acids. The chain's CDR3 is CASSLGTGLYYEQYF. The CDR3 DNA reads as TGTGCCAGCAGCTTGGGGACAGGGCTCTATTACGAGCAGTACTTC.

By share, this clonotype ranks as medium-sized (0.01 to 0.1%). This chain uses TRBV10-3 with TRBJ2-3; the match to TRBD2 covers 8 bases. V lost 6 bases, J lost 0 bases, and 8 bases stayed unmatched. CDR1 is ENHRY, CDR2 SYGVKD, per germline. This CDR3 spans 16 amino acids. CDR3 nucleotides: TGTGCCATCAGGGGAGTAGCGGGGACTAGCACAGATACGCAGTATTTT. Protein product: CAIRGVAGTSTDTQYF.

This clonotype was counted a few times. The genes are TRBV6-5 and TRBJ2-1; 13 bases are shared with TRBD2. The better agreement between TRBJ2-7 and the DNA end casts doubt on the J call. The length of the CDR3 is 15 residues. Germline V lookup: CDR1 MNHEY, CDR2 SVGAGI. The CDR3 is CASSPTSGGAVEQYF. The CDR3 nucleotides read TGTGCCAGCAGCCCTACTAGCGGGGGGGCTGTCGAGCAGTACTTC.

This chain links TRBV6-1 with TRBJ1-6, with D unclear. The CDR3 loop spans 12 amino acids. The V end lost 6 bases, the J end lost 9 bases, and 9 bases lay between the germline ends. In germline, CDR1 is MNHNS, CDR2 SASEGT. CDR3 DNA sequence: TGTGCCAGCAGGGCAGCGGGTTCACCCCTCCACTTT. This encodes CASRAAGSPLHF.